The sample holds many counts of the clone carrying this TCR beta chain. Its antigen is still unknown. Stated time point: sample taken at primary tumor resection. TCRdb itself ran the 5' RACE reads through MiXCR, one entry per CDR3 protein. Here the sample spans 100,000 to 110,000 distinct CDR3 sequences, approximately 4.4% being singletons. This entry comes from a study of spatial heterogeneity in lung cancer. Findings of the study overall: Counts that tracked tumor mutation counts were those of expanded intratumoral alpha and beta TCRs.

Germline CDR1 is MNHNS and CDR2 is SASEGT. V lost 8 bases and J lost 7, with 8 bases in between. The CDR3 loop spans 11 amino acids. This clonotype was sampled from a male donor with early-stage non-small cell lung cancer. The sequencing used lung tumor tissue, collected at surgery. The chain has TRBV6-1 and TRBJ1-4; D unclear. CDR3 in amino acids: CASRYTEKLFF. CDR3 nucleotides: TGTGCCAGCCGATACACTGAAAAACTGTTTTTT.